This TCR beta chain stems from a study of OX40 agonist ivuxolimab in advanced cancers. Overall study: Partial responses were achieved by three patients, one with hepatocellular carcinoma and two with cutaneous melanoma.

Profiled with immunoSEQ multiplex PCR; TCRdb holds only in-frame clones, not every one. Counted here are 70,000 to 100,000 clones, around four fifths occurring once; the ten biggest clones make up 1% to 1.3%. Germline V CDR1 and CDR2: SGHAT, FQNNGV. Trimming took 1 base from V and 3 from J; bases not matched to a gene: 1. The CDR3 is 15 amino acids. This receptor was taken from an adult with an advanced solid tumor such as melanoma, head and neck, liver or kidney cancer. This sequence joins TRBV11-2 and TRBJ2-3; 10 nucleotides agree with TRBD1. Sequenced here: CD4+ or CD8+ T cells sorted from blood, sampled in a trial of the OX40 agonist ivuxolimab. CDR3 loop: CASSLGDRGTDTQYF. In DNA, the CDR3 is TGTGCCAGCAGCTTAGGGGACAGGGGTACAGATACGCAGTATTTT.